The text below deals with one T cell receptor (beta chain). Per the original methods: Reference gene primer amplification yielded estimated nucleated cell counts. Clones were sequenced by immunoSEQ multiplex PCR, and TCRdb holds only the in-frame ones, with some missing. The V and J calls and clone size are taken from that table; D and trimming were inferred from the DNA. The table lists approximately 110,000 clones, roughly 85% of them singletons. CDR1 and CDR2 from the germline V gene are ENHRY and SYGVKD. V was pared by 3 bases and J by 4 bases, with 12 bases between. CDR3 length: 14 residues. The sample is drawn from a study of blood T cell repertoires in COVID-19. Study-level information: Sites across the United States, Italy and Spain contributed samples from acute and convalescent COVID-19. The cDNA or gDNA used as material had been derived from T cells, B-cell-depleted T cells, or PBMCs.

The rearrangement joins TRBV10-3 to TRBJ2-5, with D possibly TRBD1 on 6 matching bases. This TCR was recovered from a man aged 35-49 years with acute or convalescent COVID-19. Sequenced sample: peripheral blood. The CDR3 sequence: CAISEQGGLETQYF. The CDR3 bases are TGTGCCATCAGTGAACAGGGCGGGTTAGAGACCCAGTACTTC.